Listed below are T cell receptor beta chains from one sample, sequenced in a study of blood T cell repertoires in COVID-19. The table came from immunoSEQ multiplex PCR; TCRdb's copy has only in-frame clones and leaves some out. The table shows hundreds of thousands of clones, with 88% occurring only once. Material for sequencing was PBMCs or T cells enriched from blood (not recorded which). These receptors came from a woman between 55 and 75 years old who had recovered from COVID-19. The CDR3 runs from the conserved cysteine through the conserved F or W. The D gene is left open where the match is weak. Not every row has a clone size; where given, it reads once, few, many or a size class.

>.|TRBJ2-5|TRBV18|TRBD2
CASSPQGLAQETQYF
TGTGCCAGCTCACCACAAGGACTAGCGCAAGAGACCCAGTACTTC
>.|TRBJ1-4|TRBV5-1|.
CASRETGMNNEKLFF
TGCGCCAGCAGGGAAACAGGGATGAATAATGAAAAACTGTTTTTT
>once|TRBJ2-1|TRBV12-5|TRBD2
CASGNAGTSGGAYEQFF
TGTGCTAGTGGGAATGCCGGGACTAGCGGGGGGGCATATGAGCAGTTCTTC
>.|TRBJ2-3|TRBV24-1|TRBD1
CATSEPGTGFDTQYF
TGTGCCACCAGTGAACCCGGGACAGGGTTTGATACGCAGTATTTT
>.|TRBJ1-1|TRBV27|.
CASSFLSSGFHTEAFF
TGTGCCAGCAGTTTCCTTTCCTCAGGGTTTCACACTGAAGCTTTCTTT
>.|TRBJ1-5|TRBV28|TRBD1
CASSSYRDRVRQPQHF
TGTGCCAGCAGTAGTTACCGGGACAGGGTCCGTCAGCCCCAGCATTTT
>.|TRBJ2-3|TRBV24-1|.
CATSDRYRTDTQYF
TGTGCCACCAGTGACCGTTACAGGACAGATACGCAGTATTTT
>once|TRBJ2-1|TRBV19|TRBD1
CASSTQGAGSAMIKQFF
TGTGCCAGTAGTACGCAGGGGGCTGGTTCTGCAATGATAAAGCAGTTCTTC
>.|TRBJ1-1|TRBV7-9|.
CASRAVEGTNTEAFF
TGTGCCAGCAGAGCAGTTGAGGGAACGAACACTGAAGCTTTCTTT
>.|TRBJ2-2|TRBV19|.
CASRGTESPTGELFF
TGTGCCAGCCGCGGGACTGAATCTCCCACCGGGGAGCTGTTTTTT
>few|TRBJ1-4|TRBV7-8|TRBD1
CASSLGQGDEKLFF
TGTGCCAGCAGCTTAGGTCAGGGGGATGAAAAACTGTTTTTT
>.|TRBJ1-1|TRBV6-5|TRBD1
CASSYSTGQYEAFF
TGTGCCAGCAGTTACTCGACGGGACAGTATGAAGCTTTCTTT
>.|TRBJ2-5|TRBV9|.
CASSASGVRETQYF
TGTGCCAGCAGTGCCTCAGGGGTTCGGGAGACCCAGTACTTC
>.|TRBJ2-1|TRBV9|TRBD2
CASSVEGLGNEQFF
TGTGCCAGCAGCGTAGAGGGACTAGGGAATGAGCAGTTCTTC
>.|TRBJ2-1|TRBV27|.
CASSQQVNLYNEQFF
TGTGCCAGCAGTCAACAGGTCAACCTCTACAATGAGCAGTTCTTC
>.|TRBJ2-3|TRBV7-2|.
CASSLVGSSTDTQYF
TGTGCCAGCAGCTTAGTGGGCTCTAGCACAGATACGCAGTATTTT
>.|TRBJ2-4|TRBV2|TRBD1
CASSADRDLTIQYF
TGTGCCAGCAGTGCGGACAGGGACTTAACCATTCAGTACTTC
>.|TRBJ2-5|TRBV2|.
CASTPSETQYF
TGTGCCAGCACTCCTTCAGAGACCCAGTACTTC
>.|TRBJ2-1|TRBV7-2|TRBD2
CASSLGAGGATLYNEQFF
TGTGCCAGCAGCTTAGGAGCGGGGGGCGCCACCCTCTACAATGAGCAGTTCTTC
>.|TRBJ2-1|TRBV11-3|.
CASSLQGNEQFF
TGTGCCAGCAGCCTACAGGGCAATGAGCAGTTCTTC
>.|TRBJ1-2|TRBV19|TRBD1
CASANPGQQSNYGYTF
TGTGCCAGTGCCAATCCGGGACAGCAGTCTAACTATGGCTACACCTTC
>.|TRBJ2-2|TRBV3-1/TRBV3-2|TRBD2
CASSQGSGLRGHTGELFF
TGTGCCAGCAGCCAGGGTAGCGGGTTACGGGGACACACCGGGGAGCTGTTTTTT
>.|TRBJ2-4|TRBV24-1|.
CATSDSPGIKGAKNIQYF
TGTGCCACCAGTGATTCCCCAGGGATTAAGGGGGCCAAAAACATTCAGTACTTC
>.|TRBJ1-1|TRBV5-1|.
CASSLDGMNTEAFF
TGCGCCAGCAGCTTGGACGGTATGAACACTGAAGCTTTCTTT
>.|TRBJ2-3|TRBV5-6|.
CASSLRGIAPNTDTQYF
TGTGCCAGCAGCTTGCGGGGGATAGCGCCTAACACAGATACGCAGTATTTT
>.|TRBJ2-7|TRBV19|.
CASSAGTTYEQYF
TGTGCCAGTAGTGCCGGGACAACCTACGAGCAGTACTTC
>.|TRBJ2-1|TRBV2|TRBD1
CASSRDRNNEQFF
TGTGCCAGCAGCAGGGACAGAAACAATGAGCAGTTCTTC
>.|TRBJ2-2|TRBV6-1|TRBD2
CASSEWVGGSTGELFF
TGTGCCAGCAGTGAATGGGTGGGGGGGAGCACCGGGGAGCTGTTTTTT
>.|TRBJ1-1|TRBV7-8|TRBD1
CASSLGVHQGQGARAEAFF
TGTGCCAGCAGCTTAGGGGTACATCAGGGACAGGGGGCACGGGCTGAAGCTTTCTTT
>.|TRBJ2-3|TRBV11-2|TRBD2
CASSLDYSGWTSTDTQYF
TGTGCCAGCAGCTTAGATTATAGCGGGTGGACTAGCACAGATACGCAGTATTTT
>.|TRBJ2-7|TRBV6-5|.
CASSYILDISYEQYF
TGTGCCAGCAGTTACATCCTGGACATCTCCTACGAGCAGTACTTC
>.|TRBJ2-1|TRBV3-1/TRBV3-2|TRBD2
CASSQDSTSGGNEQFF
TGTGCCAGCAGCCAAGATTCCACTAGCGGGGGTAATGAGCAGTTCTTC
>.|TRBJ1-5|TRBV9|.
CASSEGVDSNQPQHF
TGTGCCAGCAGCGAGGGAGTTGATAGCAATCAGCCCCAGCATTTT
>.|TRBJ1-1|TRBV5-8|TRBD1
CASSTSGTGKAFF
TGTGCCAGCAGCACGTCCGGGACAGGGAAAGCTTTCTTT
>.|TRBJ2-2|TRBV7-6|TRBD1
CASSRAGTGGIGELFF
TGTGCCAGCAGCCGCGCCGGGACAGGGGGCATTGGGGAGCTGTTTTTT
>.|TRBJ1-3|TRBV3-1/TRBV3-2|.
CASSQDYTSGNTIYF
TGTGCCAGCAGCCAAGATTACACCTCTGGAAACACCATATATTTT
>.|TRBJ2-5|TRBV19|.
CASSQVRQETQYF
TGTGCCAGTAGTCAGGTTAGGCAAGAGACCCAGTACTTC
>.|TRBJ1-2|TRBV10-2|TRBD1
CASREGRGDYRYGYTF
TGCGCCAGCAGAGAAGGCAGGGGGGATTACCGCTATGGCTACACCTTC
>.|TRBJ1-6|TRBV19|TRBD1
CASSTTGVGSPLHF
TGTGCCAGTAGTACGACAGGGGTGGGGTCACCCCTCCACTTT
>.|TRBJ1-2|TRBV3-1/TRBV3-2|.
CASSQGSMATNGYTF
TGTGCCAGCAGCCAAGGGAGCATGGCTACTAATGGCTACACCTTC